This passage covers 8 T cell receptor beta chains from one sample sequenced in a study of cytomegalovirus exposure and HLA in healthy donors. Both 60 Vbeta primers and 13 Jbeta primers went into the PCR. TCRdb's copy holds only in-frame clones and misses some; the assay was immunoSEQ multiplex PCR. The sample lists 95,000 to 120,000 clones; roughly 70% were seen once. Sequenced sample: PBMCs. These receptor sequences come from a middle-aged woman in good health and CMV-seropositive.

This chain joins TRBV7-9 and TRBJ2-3, with D tentatively TRBD1 (6 bases). Trimming left V 5 bases short and J 5 bases short, with 17 bases between. Germline V gene lookup returns CDR1 SEHNR and CDR2 FQNEAQ (reference sequence). The CDR3 is 15 residues long. CDR3 nucleotides: TGTGCCAGCAGCCACCGGGACATGAGAAAAGATACGCAGTATTTT. It codes for CASSHRDMRKDTQYF. Full variable domain (outside the CDR3, taken from reference TRBV7-9 and TRBJ2-3): DTGVSQNPRHKITKRGQNVTFRCDPISEHNRLYWYRQTLGQGPEFLTYFQNEAQLEKSRLLSDRFSAERPKGSFSTLEIQRTEQGDSAMYLCASSHRDMRKDTQYFGPGTRLTVL.

This clone was picked up one time. The V and J genes are TRBV7-9 and TRBJ1-2; D call uncertain. The CDR3 is 16 residues long. From germline, CDR1 is SEHNR and CDR2 FQNEAQ (reference sequence). Deletions cut 0 bases from V and 1 base from J, with 12 bases between. The CDR3 coding sequence is TGTGCCAGCAGCTTAGCTGAGGGCGACGGTAACTATGGCTACACCTTC. Translating gives CASSLAEGDGNYGYTF.

The table lists this clone with a few counts. The rearrangement links TRBV7-3 to TRBJ2-7; 11 bases fit TRBD2. The length of the CDR3 is 16 residues. The V and J ends lost 5 bases and 2 bases, in that order; junction bases with no gene match: 8. The germline gives CDR1 SGHTA, CDR2 FQGTGA. CDR3 in DNA: TGTGCCAGCAGCCCGAAACTAGCGGGAGAGGCCTACGAGCAGTACTTC. This translates into CASSPKLAGEAYEQYF.

V gene TRBV7-9 combines with J gene TRBJ2-3; D possibly corresponds to TRBD2 (7 bases). This CDR3 region has 18 residues. CDR1 is SEHNR, CDR2 FQNEAQ, per germline (reference sequence). Trimming stripped 5 bases from V and 4 bases from J, with 25 bases between. The CDR3 spells CASSPKGGGGLRADTQYF. In DNA form, the CDR3 reads TGTGCCAGCAGCCCAAAGGGAGGGGGGGGCCTCCGGGCAGATACGCAGTATTTT.

The chain uses TRBV2 and TRBJ2-3, with D unresolved. CDR1 is SNHLY and CDR2 is FYNNEI in the germline V gene. With 5 bases removed from V and 3 bases from J, the gap between germline ends came to 12 bases. CDR3 length equals 14 residues. The CDR3 is CASSLNLPTDTQYF. CDR3 nucleotide sequence: TGTGCCAGCAGTCTGAACCTACCAACAGATACGCAGTATTTT.

The chain recombines TRBV2 with TRBJ2-7; D might be TRBD2 (5 bases). This CDR3 has 14 residues. V shed 6 bases and J shed 3 bases, with 15 bases lying between them. CDR1 and CDR2 (germline): SNHLY, FYNNEI. The DNA of the CDR3 is TGTGCCAGCAGATCACTACGGACTGACTACGAGCAGTACTTC. It encodes CASRSLRTDYEQYF.

This clone was detected once. The rearrangement links TRBV6-1 to TRBJ1-2, with 8 bases that match TRBD1. Per the germline V gene, CDR1 is MNHNS and CDR2 is SASEGT. Germline trimming cut 3 bases from V and 4 bases from J; bases unmatched to any gene: 13. CDR3 size: 17 residues. As DNA, the CDR3 is TGTGCCAGCAGTGATTGGACAGGGTCCGTAACCTTCTATGGCTACACCTTC. Its protein product is CASSDWTGSVTFYGYTF.

This clone was counted a single time. The chain carries TRBV7-6 and TRBJ2-7, with 10 positions matching TRBD1. V was pared by 2 bases and J by 2 bases, with 12 bases of the junction left unmatched. Germline CDR1 reads SGHVS; CDR2 reads FNYEAQ. CDR3 length: 18 amino acids. The CDR3: CASSLFPLGQGTTYEQYF. The CDR3, as DNA: TGTGCCAGCAGCTTATTTCCCCTGGGACAGGGGACTACCTACGAGCAGTACTTC.